What follows are 32 T cell receptor beta chains derived from one specimen sequenced in a study of cytomegalovirus exposure and HLA in healthy donors. Produced via immunoSEQ multiplex PCR; TCRdb's table is partial and in-frame only. Among over 200,000 clones listed, 85% to 90% were seen once. Sequenced sample: PBMCs. The receptors were gathered from a woman between 18 and 29 years old in good health and CMV-seronegative.

J is TRBJ1-5 and V is TRBV28; 11 nucleotides align to TRBD1. CDR3 length: 15 residues. Trimming cost V 6 bases and J 5 bases; bases outside gene matches: 6. CDR1 is MDHEN, CDR2 SYDVKM, per germline. The CDR3 DNA follows: TGTGCCAGCAGCGGCTGGACAGGGGGCGATCAGCCCCAGCATTTT. This gives the protein CASSGWTGGDQPQHF.

The V call is TRBV2, the J call TRBJ1-3; D might be TRBD1 (5 bases). With 7 bases removed from V and 0 bases from J, the gap between germline ends came to 10 bases. Germline CDR1 SNHLY, CDR2 FYNNEI. CDR3 length equals 14 residues. Here the CDR3 DNA reads TGTGCCAGCACTAAGGGGTTCTCTGGAAACACCATATATTTT. Encoded protein: CASTKGFSGNTIYF.

This chain uses TRBV18 with TRBJ2-3, with TRBD1 as a possible D gene (7 bases). Germline V gives CDR1 KGHSH, CDR2 LQKENI. This CDR3 contains 17 residues. V lost 3 bases, J lost 4 bases, and 20 bases lay in between. CDR3 coding DNA: TGTGCCAGCTCACCTCCGAGGCGGGACAGCGGGCCAGATACGCAGTATTTT. The encoded protein is CASSPPRRDSGPDTQYF. Based on the CDR3 plus reference TRBV18 and TRBJ2-3, the full variable domain is NAGVMQNPRHLVRRRGQEARLRCSPMKGHSHVYWYRQLPEEGLKFMVYLQKENIIDESGMPKERFSAEFPKEGPSILRIQQVVRGDSAAYFCASSPPRRDSGPDTQYFGPGTRLTVL.

V usage is TRBV6-1 and J usage is TRBJ1-5; possible D gene TRBD1, 6 bases. V lost 2 bases and J 3 bases, leaving 11 bases between the germline ends. The germline CDR1 and CDR2 sequences are MNHNS and SASEGT. The CDR3 has 15 amino acids. The CDR3 loop is CASSEFAGANQPQHF. In DNA form, the CDR3 reads TGTGCCAGCAGTGAATTTGCAGGGGCCAATCAGCCCCAGCATTTT.

The genes are TRBV5-6 and TRBJ2-5; D gene uncertain. The V gene's germline CDR1 is SGHDT and CDR2 YYEEEE. The CDR3 consists of 16 residues. V was trimmed by 0 bases and J by 2 bases, leaving 14 bases between them. The CDR3 loop is CASSLGPDLIQETQYF. As DNA, the CDR3 is TGTGCCAGCAGCTTGGGGCCTGACTTGATTCAAGAGACCCAGTACTTC.

The chain combines TRBV4-2 with TRBJ2-3; 8 nucleotides line up with TRBD1. The CDR3 is 16 amino acids. Germline CDR1 is LGHNA and CDR2 is YNFKEQ. J was trimmed by 2 bases and V by 1 base; bases with no gene match: 5. In DNA form, the CDR3 reads TGTGCCAGCAGCCAAGTTACAGGGGGGACCACAGATACGCAGTATTTT. Amino acids: CASSQVTGGTTDTQYF.

The chain is built from TRBV10-2 and TRBJ2-1; TRBD2 aligns across 15 bases. This CDR3 is 17 amino acids long. V dropped 4 bases and J dropped 0; count of bases not matched to a gene: 1. Germline V gene sequence: CDR1 WSHSY, CDR2 SAAADI. The DNA for the CDR3 is TGCGCCAGCAGTGGGACTAGCGGGAGGGTCTCCTACAATGAGCAGTTCTTC. Translation: CASSGTSGRVSYNEQFF.

The chain has TRBV5-1 and TRBJ2-7; maybe TRBD2 (5 bases). The V and J ends lost 3 bases and 4 bases respectively, with 8 bases between them. This CDR3 region has 12 residues. Germline CDR1 is SGHRS and CDR2 is YFSETQ. The CDR3, as DNA: TGCGCCAGCAGCTCCGGGATTTACGAGCAGTACTTC. Translation: CASSSGIYEQYF.

The rearrangement joins TRBV10-3 to TRBJ1-2; 7 bases map to TRBD1. V was clipped by 2 bases and J by 2 bases; unmatched bases: 5. The CDR3 loop spans 15 amino acids. Germline V gives CDR1 ENHRY, CDR2 SYGVKD. The CDR3 DNA is TGTGCCATCAGTGAGCAACTGACAGGGAACTATGGCTACACCTTC. It translates to CAISEQLTGNYGYTF.

The gene calls are TRBV19 and TRBJ2-5; D unclear. Trimming took 7 bases from V and 4 from J, leaving 13 bases between them. CDR1 LNHDA and CDR2 SQIVND come from the germline V gene (reference sequence). The CDR3 has 13 amino acids. CDR3: CASNLGLGETQYF. In nucleotides, the CDR3 is TGTGCCAGTAATCTAGGTCTCGGAGAGACCCAGTACTTC.

This clone was seen many times. This chain uses TRBV6-6 with TRBJ2-7; TRBD1 is a possible D gene (5 bases). Trimming took 2 bases from V and 5 from J, leaving 13 bases between them. This CDR3 contains 14 residues. Per the germline V gene, CDR1 is MNHNY and CDR2 is SVGAGI (reference sequence). Here the CDR3 DNA reads TGTGCCAGCAGTTACGGTCAGGGATCCAACGAGCAGTACTTC. Amino acid sequence: CASSYGQGSNEQYF.

The chain employs TRBV13 and TRBJ2-6; D is ambiguous. The V gene's germline CDR1 is PRHDT and CDR2 FYEKMQ (reference sequence). The V end lost 2 bases, the J end lost 4 bases, and 9 bases lay between the germline ends. This CDR3 spans 15 amino acids. DNA of the CDR3: TGTGCCAGCAGCTTATCAGGTCTCGGGGCCAACGTCCTGACTTTC. It is translated as CASSLSGLGANVLTF.

Details on this clone: The identical CDR3 is also encoded by other nucleotide sequences in the sample. The rearrangement joins TRBV27 to TRBJ2-1, with 9 positions matching TRBD2. Trimming took 5 bases from V and 2 from J; bases not matched to a gene: 1. The CDR3 covers 14 residues. CDR1 and CDR2 from the germline V gene are MNHEY and SMNVEV (reference sequence). As DNA, the CDR3 is TGTGCCAGCAGTCTAGCGGGAACCTACAATGAGCAGTTCTTC. Residues: CASSLAGTYNEQFF.

J is TRBJ2-1 and V is TRBV2; the D gene is possibly TRBD2 (6 bases). Trimming shortened V by 5 bases and J by 4 bases, and 9 bases separated the two germline ends. This CDR3 contains 13 residues. The germline CDR1 and CDR2 sequences are SNHLY and FYNNEI. This chain's CDR3 is CASSRDSYNEQFF. Written as DNA, the CDR3 is TGTGCCAGCAGTCGGGACTCATACAATGAGCAGTTCTTC.

In this sample, this clone turned up once. The rearrangement links TRBV5-4 to TRBJ2-5; 10 nucleotides line up with TRBD1. Germline lookup yields CDR1 SGHNT and CDR2 YYREEE (reference sequence). The CDR3 runs 15 residues. V was pared by 4 bases and J by 4 bases, with 7 bases of the junction left unmatched. Written as DNA, the CDR3 is TGTGCCAGCAGCAAACCGGGACAGGGGCTAGAGACCCAGTACTTC. This codes for CASSKPGQGLETQYF.

J is TRBJ2-1 and V is TRBV19; 8 bases are a match to TRBD1. The CDR3 extends over 16 amino acids. Per the germline V gene, CDR1 is LNHDA and CDR2 is SQIVND (reference sequence). V lost 6 bases to trimming and J lost 8 bases; unmatched junction nucleotides: 15. The CDR3 loop is CASRDRGRGLSDEQFF. CDR3 sequence (DNA): TGTGCCAGTAGAGACAGGGGCAGGGGGTTATCGGATGAGCAGTTCTTC.

This chain links TRBV5-4 with TRBJ2-3; maybe TRBD1 (6 bases). V was clipped by 1 base and J by 1 base, with 10 bases between them. The CDR3 runs to 15 residues. Per germline, CDR1 SGHNT and CDR2 YYREEE (reference sequence). CDR3 in DNA: TGTGCCAGCAGCTTGAGACAGGCTCGCACAGATACGCAGTATTTT. Amino acids: CASSLRQARTDTQYF. Full variable domain (outside the CDR3, taken from reference TRBV5-4 and TRBJ2-3): ETGVTQSPTHLIKTRGQQVTLRCSSQSGHNTVSWYQQALGQGPQFIFQYYREEENGRGNFPPRFSGLQFPNYSSELNVNALELDDSALYLCASSLRQARTDTQYFGPGTRLTVL.

This rearrangement joins TRBV5-1 to TRBJ2-3; 10 nucleotides align to TRBD1. Trimming at V came to 3 bases and at J to 2 bases, leaving 3 bases not matched to a gene. Germline V gene data show CDR1 as SGHRS and CDR2 as YFSETQ. CDR3 length: 15 amino acids. The DNA of the CDR3 is TGCGCCAGCAGCTCAGGGACAGGGGTCACAGATACGCAGTATTTT. Translation: CASSSGTGVTDTQYF.

This sequence joins TRBV5-1 and TRBJ2-1, with D possibly matching TRBD2 (5 bases). The germline V and J ends were trimmed by 4 bases and 8 bases, with 16 bases remaining between them. CDR1 and CDR2 from the germline V gene are SGHRS and YFSETQ. The CDR3 sequence is 14 residues long. The DNA for the CDR3 is TGCGCCAGCAGCGCGGGCGGACTTGGGGATGAGCAGTTCTTC. Protein: CASSAGGLGDEQFF.

The chain joins TRBV9 to TRBJ2-7, with D possibly being TRBD1 (6 bases). The CDR3 is 14 amino acids. V dropped 0 bases and J dropped 3 bases, with 10 bases sitting between them. CDR1 SGDLS and CDR2 YYNGEE come from the germline V gene. CDR3 residues: CASSVAGAGYEQYF. CDR3 coding DNA: TGTGCCAGCAGCGTAGCAGGGGCCGGCTACGAGCAGTACTTC.

The chain uses TRBV4-2 and TRBJ1-2; 7 positions agree with TRBD1. The junction had 16 bases not matched to a gene; V was cut back by 4 bases and J by 2 bases. This CDR3 spans 18 amino acids. Germline V lookup: CDR1 LGHNA, CDR2 YNFKEQ. CDR3 region: CASSPGRTKGAANYGYTF. CDR3 nucleotides: TGTGCCAGCAGCCCCGGTCGAACAAAGGGGGCCGCGAACTATGGCTACACCTTC.

The genes are TRBV28 and TRBJ2-5, with 11 bases aligning to TRBD2. CDR1 and CDR2 (germline): MDHEN, SYDVKM. V lost 8 bases and J lost 5; bases outside the gene matches: 4. The CDR3 has 13 amino acids. CDR3 sequence reads: CASGTSGSETQYF. CDR3 nucleotide sequence: TGTGCCAGCGGTACTAGCGGGAGTGAGACCCAGTACTTC.

The CDR3 region has the DNA TGTGCCAGCACCCTTGGGGGGAGGGAAGTTCAGACCCAGTACTTC. Translation gives CASTLGGREVQTQYF. The rearrangement uses TRBV28 and TRBJ2-5; 7 nucleotides agree with TRBD2. The V gene end was trimmed by 7 bases and the J gene end by 6 bases; junction bases not matched to a gene: 14. CDR1 and CDR2 (germline): MDHEN, SYDVKM. The CDR3 runs to 15 residues.

The chain couples TRBV6-5 to TRBJ2-1; 10 bases agree with TRBD2. Germline CDR1 is MNHEY and CDR2 is SVGAGI. CDR3 length: 15 amino acids. V shed 6 bases and J 4 bases; nucleotides not matched to a gene: 6. CDR3 loop: CASSRLAGGYNEQFF. The DNA for the CDR3 is TGTGCCAGCAGCCGACTAGCGGGTGGGTACAATGAGCAGTTCTTC.

This clone came up a few times. The genes are TRBV2 and TRBJ1-2; 9 nucleotides agree with TRBD1. The CDR3 contains 16 residues. J was trimmed by 2 bases and V by 4 bases; bases with no gene match: 8. CDR1 is SNHLY, CDR2 FYNNEI, per germline. CDR3 sequence: CASSAPGQGENYGYTF. The CDR3 coding sequence is TGTGCCAGCAGTGCGCCGGGACAGGGTGAAAACTATGGCTACACCTTC.

The CDR3 is CASALNSYEQYF. The DNA of the CDR3 is TGCGCCAGCGCACTTAACTCCTACGAGCAGTACTTC. The gene calls are TRBV5-1 and TRBJ2-7, with D unclear. Trimming removed 7 bases from V and 0 bases from J, with 8 bases in between. The length of the CDR3 is 12 residues. Germline CDR1 and CDR2: SGHRS and YFSETQ.

The chain uses TRBV2 and TRBJ1-4; D is possibly TRBD1 (6 bases). Germline CDR1 reads SNHLY; CDR2 reads FYNNEI. This CDR3 spans 14 amino acids. Trimming took off 3 bases at V and 9 bases at J, with 14 bases between the two ends. CDR3 in amino acids: CASSDNREFKKLFF. The CDR3 nucleotides are TGTGCCAGCAGTGATAACAGGGAATTCAAAAAACTGTTTTTT.

V usage is TRBV28 and J usage is TRBJ2-1; D might be TRBD2 (6 bases). The germline V gene has CDR1 MDHEN and CDR2 SYDVKM. The CDR3 has 14 residues. The V end lost 5 bases, the J end lost 16 bases, and 24 bases lay between the germline ends. CDR3 sequence (DNA): TGTGCCAGCAGTCCCACCAGAGCGCCGGAGACTAGTTTCTTC. It codes for CASSPTRAPETSFF.

V is TRBV9 and J is TRBJ2-7, with 12 bases identical to TRBD2. Germline V CDR1 and CDR2: SGDLS, YYNGEE. The CDR3 has 16 amino acids. Germline trimming cut 0 bases from V and 4 bases from J; bases unmatched to any gene: 5. The CDR3 is CASSVGETSGRYEQYF. The CDR3 coding sequence is TGTGCCAGCAGCGTAGGAGAAACTAGCGGGAGGTACGAGCAGTACTTC.

The rearrangement joins TRBV7-2 to TRBJ2-1, with D perhaps TRBD1 (5 bases). The CDR3 extends over 16 amino acids. The germline V and J ends were trimmed by 0 bases and 9 bases, with 18 bases remaining between them. CDR1 SGHTA and CDR2 FQGNSA come from the germline V gene. The CDR3 DNA reads as TGTGCCAGCAGCTTAGCCGCTACCCCGTCTAGGGGTGAGCAGTTCTTC. Encoded protein: CASSLAATPSRGEQFF.

V gene TRBV9 combines with J gene TRBJ2-3; no reliable D call. The CDR3 contains 14 residues. The germline V and J ends were trimmed by 0 bases and 1 base, with 6 bases remaining between them. Germline CDR1 is SGDLS and CDR2 is YYNGEE. Here the CDR3 DNA reads TGTGCCAGCAGCGTAGGCCGGGGCACAGATACGCAGTATTTT. Protein: CASSVGRGTDTQYF.

V is TRBV5-1 and J is TRBJ2-1, with D possibly being TRBD2 (5 bases). This CDR3 comprises 16 residues. From germline, CDR1 is SGHRS and CDR2 YFSETQ. The V end was cut by 1 base, the J end by 6 bases, with 17 bases between. The CDR3: CASSLLAGIPGNEQFF. In nucleotides, the CDR3 is TGCGCCAGCAGCTTGCTGGCGGGCATACCTGGCAATGAGCAGTTCTTC.